Listed here are 18 T cell receptor beta chains from one sample, sequenced in a study of T-cell reconstitution after alpha-beta-depleted transplantation in children. Molecular barcoding with unique molecular identifiers was used for the TCRbeta library. TCRdb reprocessed the PCR reads via MiXCR and lists one record per CDR3 protein. The sample lists about 500,000 distinct CDR3 sequences, around a third occurring once. The specimen was PBMCs from the stem cell graft donor, collected from the stem cell graft. These receptors all stem from a human donor who donated a stem cell graft to a child with aplastic anemia.

The chain is built from TRBV20-1 and TRBJ1-2, with D possibly matching TRBD1 (6 bases). The CDR3 extends over 13 amino acids. Germline lookup yields CDR1 DFQATT and CDR2 SNEGSKA (reference sequence). The V and J ends lost 1 base and 2 bases respectively, with 8 bases between them. The CDR3 DNA reads TGCAGTGCTAGAGGAACAGGGAACTATGGCTACACCTTC. Its translation is CSARGTGNYGYTF.

This clonotype has only a few counts. The chain combines TRBV4-3 with TRBJ2-1; 8 nucleotides line up with TRBD1. CDR3 size: 16 residues. CDR1 and CDR2 from the germline V gene are LGHNA and YSLEER. Germline trimming cut 4 bases from V and 6 bases from J; bases unmatched to any gene: 11. DNA of the CDR3: TGCGCCAGCAGCCTACGGACAGGGAGGACCCCCAATGAGCAGTTCTTC. This gives the protein CASSLRTGRTPNEQFF.

In this sample, this clonotype turned up a few times. V is TRBV6-4 and J is TRBJ2-3; TRBD1 agrees at 7 bases. This CDR3 has 15 amino acids. Germline V lookup: CDR1 MRHNA, CDR2 SNTAGT. Trimming at V came to 8 bases and at J to 3 bases, leaving 11 bases not matched to a gene. DNA of the CDR3: TGTGCCAGCCGAGCGGCAGGGGGAGAGACAGATACGCAGTATTTT. Translating gives CASRAAGGETDTQYF.

The chain joins TRBV12-3 or TRBV12-4 to TRBJ1-1, with TRBD1 matching 7 bases. The CDR3 loop spans 15 amino acids. The V and J ends lost 6 bases and 3 bases, in that order; junction bases with no gene match: 10. The CDR3 nucleotides read TGTGCCAGCAGCTCCAACTCAGGGGGTTACACTGAAGCTTTCTTT. Amino acids: CASSSNSGGYTEAFF.

The rearrangement uses TRBV6-2 or TRBV6-3 and TRBJ2-7; D perhaps matches TRBD1 (5 bases). CDR3 length equals 15 residues. Germline V lookup: CDR1 MNHEY, CDR2 SVGEGT. V dropped 4 bases and J dropped 0 bases, with 13 bases sitting between them. The CDR3 region is CASSSPSTVSYEQYV. The CDR3 nucleotides read TGTGCCAGCAGTTCCCCCTCGACAGTCTCCTACGAGCAGTACGTC.

This clonotype was counted between two and nine times. The chain joins TRBV12-3 or TRBV12-4 to TRBJ2-6; no firm D call. This CDR3 is 15 amino acids long. V lost 6 bases to trimming and J lost 0 bases, with 9 bases between them. The CDR3 loop is CASRSVDSGANVLTF. The CDR3 coding sequence is TGTGCCAGCAGGTCGGTGGACTCTGGGGCCAACGTCCTGACTTTC.

The chain's CDR3 is CASSLGIRTEAFF. CDR3 bases: TGTGCCAGCAGTCTGGGGATAAGGACTGAAGCTTTCTTT. The genes are TRBV12-3 or TRBV12-4 and TRBJ1-1, with D unclear. This CDR3 has 13 amino acids. V lost 5 bases and J lost 5, with 12 bases in between.

This clonotype was counted between two and nine times. This rearrangement joins TRBV20-1 to TRBJ2-1; D is unclear. The CDR3 totals 14 residues. Germline CDR1 is DFQATT and CDR2 is SNEGSKA (reference sequence). The V end was cut by 5 bases, the J end by 7 bases, with 18 bases between. The CDR3 here is CSARARIKKNEQFF. The CDR3, as DNA: TGCAGTGCTCGGGCCAGAATTAAGAAAAATGAGCAGTTCTTC.

The chain uses TRBV9 and TRBJ2-1, with D possibly TRBD2 on 6 matching bases. Germline loops: CDR1 SGDLS, CDR2 YYNGEE. This CDR3 is 16 amino acids long. Trimming shortened V by 2 bases and J by 0 bases, and 12 bases separated the two germline ends. In DNA form, the CDR3 reads TGTGCCAGCAGCGTCTTTATGGAGGGCTCCTACAATGAGCAGTTCTTC. This gives the protein CASSVFMEGSYNEQFF.

The V call is TRBV20-1, the J call TRBJ1-1, with 7 nucleotides matching TRBD1. The CDR3 covers 12 residues. V trimming: 6 bases; J trimming: 4 bases; junction bases outside the gene matches: 5. Germline V gene sequence: CDR1 DFQATT, CDR2 SNEGSKA (reference sequence). The CDR3 nucleotides are TGCAGTGCACTGGACAGGCCCACTGAAGCTTTCTTT. It specifies CSALDRPTEAFF.

This clonotype was seen a handful of times. The genes are TRBV29-1 and TRBJ2-3, with a possible D match to TRBD2 (5 bases). CDR3 size: 13 residues. Trimming pared 5 bases from V and 1 base from J, leaving 10 bases between. Germline assignment: CDR1 SQVTM and CDR2 ANQGSEA. The CDR3 DNA is TGCAGCGTTCTAGGGCGGGGCACAGATACGCAGTATTTT. It specifies CSVLGRGTDTQYF.

Only a few counts were recorded for this clonotype. J is TRBJ2-1 and V is TRBV27, with 7 bases identical to TRBD2. Per the germline V gene, CDR1 is MNHEY and CDR2 is SMNVEV (reference sequence). Germline trimming cut 5 bases from V and 2 bases from J; bases unmatched to any gene: 6. The CDR3 has 15 amino acids. Written as DNA, the CDR3 is TGTGCCAGCAGTAGACGACTAGCACCCTACAATGAGCAGTTCTTC. It encodes CASSRRLAPYNEQFF.

The V gene is TRBV20-1, the J gene TRBJ2-5, with D tentatively TRBD2 (6 bases). Germline CDR1 DFQATT, CDR2 SNEGSKA (reference sequence). V was trimmed by 0 bases and J by 6 bases, leaving 11 bases between them. The CDR3 is 13 amino acids. In DNA form, the CDR3 reads TGCAGTGCTAGAGAGTCGGGGACTCAGACCCAGTACTTC. Its protein product is CSARESGTQTQYF.

This chain connects TRBV20-1 to TRBJ2-1, with TRBD2 as a possible D gene (5 bases). V lost 0 bases, J lost 9 bases, and 12 bases lay in between. The CDR3 is 13 amino acids. CDR1 and CDR2 (germline): DFQATT, SNEGSKA (reference sequence). The CDR3 DNA reads TGCAGTGCTAGAGAGCGGGCCCTGGGTGAGCAGTTCTTC. Translation gives CSARERALGEQFF.

This clonotype was recorded a few times. The chain couples TRBV14 to TRBJ2-1; TRBD1 aligns across 7 bases. The trim removed 4 bases at V and 2 bases at J, leaving 5 bases unmatched. The CDR3 is made up of 15 amino acids. Looked up from germline, CDR1 is SGHDN and CDR2 is FVKESK. CDR3 residues: CASSRYRGAYNEQFF. CDR3 DNA: TGTGCCAGCAGCCGTTACAGGGGTGCCTACAATGAGCAGTTCTTC.

The chain couples TRBV20-1 to TRBJ1-5; possibly TRBD1 for D (6 bases). The germline V and J ends were trimmed by 6 bases and 1 base, with 10 bases remaining between them. Germline V gene lookup returns CDR1 DFQATT and CDR2 SNEGSKA (reference sequence). CDR3 length: 13 amino acids. CDR3 in amino acids: CSAIQGSNQPQHF. The CDR3, as DNA: TGCAGTGCCATACAGGGAAGCAATCAGCCCCAGCATTTT.

This clonotype was recorded a few times. The rearrangement joins TRBV6-4 to TRBJ2-1; 9 nucleotides align to TRBD2. Germline CDR1 MRHNA, CDR2 SNTAGT. There are 14 residues in the CDR3. Trimming at V came to 2 bases and at J to 14 bases, leaving 10 bases not matched to a gene. CDR3 sequence: CASSDAQTSGPEFF. In DNA form, the CDR3 reads TGTGCCAGCAGTGACGCCCAGACTAGCGGTCCTGAGTTCTTC.

The J gene is TRBJ2-1, the V gene TRBV29-1, with 10 bases lining up with TRBD1. Per germline, CDR1 SQVTM and CDR2 ANQGSEA. The CDR3 covers 15 residues. V dropped 3 bases and J dropped 8; count of bases not matched to a gene: 10. CDR3 in DNA: TGCAGCGTTGAGTCAGACAGGGGGCTTAGCTATGAGCAGTTCTTC. Protein: CSVESDRGLSYEQFF.